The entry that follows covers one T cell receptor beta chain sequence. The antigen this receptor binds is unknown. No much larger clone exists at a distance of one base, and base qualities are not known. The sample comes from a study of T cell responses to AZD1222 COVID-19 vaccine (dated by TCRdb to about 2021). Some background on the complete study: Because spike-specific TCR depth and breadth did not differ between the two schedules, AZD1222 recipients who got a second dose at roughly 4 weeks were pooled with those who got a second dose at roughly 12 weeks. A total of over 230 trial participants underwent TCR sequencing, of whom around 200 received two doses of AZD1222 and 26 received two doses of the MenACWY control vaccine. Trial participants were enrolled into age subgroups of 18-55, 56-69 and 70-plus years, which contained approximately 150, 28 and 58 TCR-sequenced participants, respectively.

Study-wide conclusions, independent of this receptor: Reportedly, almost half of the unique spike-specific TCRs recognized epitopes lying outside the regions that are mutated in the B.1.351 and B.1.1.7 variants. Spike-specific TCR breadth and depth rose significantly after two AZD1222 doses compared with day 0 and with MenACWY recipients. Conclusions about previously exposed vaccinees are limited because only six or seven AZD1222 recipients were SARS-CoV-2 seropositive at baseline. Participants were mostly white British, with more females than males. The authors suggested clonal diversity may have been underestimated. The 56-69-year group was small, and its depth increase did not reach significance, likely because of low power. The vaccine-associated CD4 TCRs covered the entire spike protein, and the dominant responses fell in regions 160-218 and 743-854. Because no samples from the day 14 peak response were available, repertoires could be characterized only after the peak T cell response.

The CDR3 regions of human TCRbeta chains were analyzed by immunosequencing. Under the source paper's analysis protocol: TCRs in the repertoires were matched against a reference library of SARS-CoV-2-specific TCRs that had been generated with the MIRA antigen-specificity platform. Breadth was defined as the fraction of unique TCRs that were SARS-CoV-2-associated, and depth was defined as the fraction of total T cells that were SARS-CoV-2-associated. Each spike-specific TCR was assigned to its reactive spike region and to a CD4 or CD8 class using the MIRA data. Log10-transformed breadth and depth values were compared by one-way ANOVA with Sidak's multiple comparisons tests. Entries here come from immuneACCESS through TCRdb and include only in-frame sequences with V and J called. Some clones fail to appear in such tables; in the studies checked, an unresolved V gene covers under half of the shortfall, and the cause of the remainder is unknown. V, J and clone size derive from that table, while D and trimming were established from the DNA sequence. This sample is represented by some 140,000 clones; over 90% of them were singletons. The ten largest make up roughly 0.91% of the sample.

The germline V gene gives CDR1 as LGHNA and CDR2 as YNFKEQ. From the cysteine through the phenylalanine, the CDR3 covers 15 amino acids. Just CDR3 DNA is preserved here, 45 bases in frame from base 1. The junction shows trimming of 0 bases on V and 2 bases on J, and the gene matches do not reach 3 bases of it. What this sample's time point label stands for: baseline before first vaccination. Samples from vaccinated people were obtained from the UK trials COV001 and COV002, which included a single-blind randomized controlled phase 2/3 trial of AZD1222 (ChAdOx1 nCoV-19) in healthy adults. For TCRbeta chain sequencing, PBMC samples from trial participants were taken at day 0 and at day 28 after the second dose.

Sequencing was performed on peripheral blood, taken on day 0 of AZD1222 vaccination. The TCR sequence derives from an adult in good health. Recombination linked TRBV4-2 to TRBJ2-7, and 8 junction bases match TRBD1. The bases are TGTGCCAGCAGCCAAGAAGCAGGGGGCCCCTACGAGCAGTACTTC. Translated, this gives CASSQEAGGPYEQYF.